These T cell receptor beta chains were read from a single sample in a study of cytomegalovirus exposure and HLA in healthy donors. The repertoire was sequenced with immunoSEQ multiplex PCR; TCRdb's copy has only in-frame clones and lacks some. The sample lists some 120,000 clones, over 70% seen once, with about 1.2% in the top ten. What was sequenced was PBMCs. Receptors were obtained from a female donor in good health and CMV-seronegative. CDR3s include the opening cysteine and the closing phenylalanine or tryptophan. The order of the fields is D gene, clone size, V gene, J gene, CDR3 DNA, CDR3 protein. D genes are given only for firm matches. Size is stated for part of the rows, as once, few or many counts, or as a class when the clone is expanded.

>TRBD2|.|TRBV13|TRBJ2-1
TGTGCCAGCAGCTTCTCCGGGACTAGTTCCTACAATGAGCAGTTCTTC
CASSFSGTSSYNEQFF
>.|.|TRBV28|TRBJ2-1
TGTGCCAGCAGTTTATGCCCCCCATACCCCCCCCGAGACAATGAGCAGTTCTTC
CASSLCPPYPPRDNEQFF
>.|.|TRBV2|TRBJ1-5
TGTGCCAGCAGACCCCGATCCTGGCAGGGAAATCAGCCCCAGCATTTT
CASRPRSWQGNQPQHF
>.|once|TRBV5-4|TRBJ2-7
TGTGCCAGCAGCGACTGGGGGCTAGAAGAGCAGTACTTC
CASSDWGLEEQYF
>.|.|TRBV5-1|TRBJ1-4
TGCGCCAGCAGCTTCCGAGGGGGGGTGGAAGAAAAACTGTTTTTT
CASSFRGGVEEKLFF
>.|.|TRBV7-3|TRBJ1-1
TGTGCCAGCAGTCCCGGACGGGGGTTAGCTGAAGCTTTCTTT
CASSPGRGLAEAFF
>.|.|TRBV27|TRBJ1-2
TGTGCCAGCAGTTCGGGGAGAGGCTACACCTTC
CASSSGRGYTF
>TRBD2|.|TRBV5-1|TRBJ2-3
TGCGCCAGCAACCCCAAGGGACTAGAGACAGATACGCAGTATTTT
CASNPKGLETDTQYF
>TRBD1|.|TRBV25-1|TRBJ1-3
TGTGCCAGCAGTGGAACCGGGACAGGCGAAGGCACCATATATTTT
CASSGTGTGEGTIYF
>.|.|TRBV30|TRBJ2-7
TGTGCCTGGAGCGGTAGCGGTGGCCTGGAGCAGTACTTC
CAWSGSGGLEQYF
>TRBD1|.|TRBV9|TRBJ1-2
TGTGCCAGCAGCGCGCAGGGGGCGATTGATGGCTACACCTTC
CASSAQGAIDGYTF
>.|.|TRBV27|TRBJ1-3
TGTGCCAGCAGCCGCCGGGGGTCTGGAAACACCATATATTTT
CASSRRGSGNTIYF
>.|.|TRBV5-5|TRBJ1-5
TGTGCCAGCAGCTTGAGCGATCAGCCCCAGCATTTT
CASSLSDQPQHF
>TRBD1|.|TRBV7-9|TRBJ2-7
TGTGCCAGCAGCCCCGGACAGGGTTCCCACGAGCAGTACTTC
CASSPGQGSHEQYF
>.|few|TRBV9|TRBJ2-3
TGTGCCAGCAGCCCCCGGCGGATCACAGATACGCAGTATTTT
CASSPRRITDTQYF
>TRBD2|once|TRBV30|TRBJ2-1
TGTGCCTGGAGTGCCGAGGGACTAGCGAACAATGAGCAGTTCTTC
CAWSAEGLANNEQFF
>.|.|TRBV6-5|TRBJ2-5
TGTGCCAGCAGTTACATGGAGACTCAGTACTTC
CASSYMETQYF
>TRBD2|.|TRBV4-1|TRBJ2-1
TGCGCCAGCAGCCCAGGGCGACTAGCGGGAGTCGGGAATGAGCAGTTCTTC
CASSPGRLAGVGNEQFF
>TRBD1|.|TRBV4-1|TRBJ1-2
TGCGCCAGCAGCCAGGAGGACAGGCAGTATGGCTACACCTTC
CASSQEDRQYGYTF
>.|.|TRBV6-5|TRBJ2-7
TGTGCCAGCACCTTTGGTCGGGTGCAGTACTTC
CASTFGRVQYF
>.|.|TRBV9|TRBJ2-3
TGTGCCAGCAGCGTAGCCCCGGGTGGGGATACGCAGTATTTT
CASSVAPGGDTQYF
>.|.|TRBV7-2|TRBJ1-2
TGTGCCAGCAGCTTAACCTCGGACTATGGCTACACCTTC
CASSLTSDYGYTF
>.|few|TRBV6-1|TRBJ2-2
TGTGCCAGCAGTTCAGTTGGGGAGCTGTTTTTT
CASSSVGELFF
>.|.|TRBV10-2|TRBJ2-5
TGCGCCAGCAGTGAGGGGGGCAGGGAAGAGACCCAGTACTTC
CASSEGGREETQYF
>.|.|TRBV5-1|TRBJ2-3
TGCGCCAGCAGCCTGGGAGGCGCCCTCACAGATACGCAGTATTTT
CASSLGGALTDTQYF
>TRBD1|.|TRBV28|TRBJ1-3
TGTGCCAGCAGTTTCGGGGACAGGGCTGGAAACACCATATATTTT
CASSFGDRAGNTIYF
>TRBD1|.|TRBV5-1|TRBJ2-3
TGCGCCAGCTGGGACAGGGTCTACACAGATACGCAGTATTTT
CASWDRVYTDTQYF
>.|once|TRBV6-1|TRBJ2-7
TGTGCCAGCAGTGCAGCCGCGGGGGCCTTCGCCTACGAGCAGTACTTC
CASSAAAGAFAYEQYF
>.|.|TRBV29-1|TRBJ2-2
TGCAGCGTTGTCCCCCAGCGTACCGGGGAGCTGTTTTTT
CSVVPQRTGELFF
>TRBD1|.|TRBV2|TRBJ1-5
TGTGCCAGCAGTGTACAGGGGCGCAATCAGCCCCAGCATTTT
CASSVQGRNQPQHF
>.|once|TRBV5-4|TRBJ1-3
TGTGCCAGCAGACCTACCCCAAAACAGGGAAGTCACATATATTTT
CASRPTPKQGSHIYF
>.|.|TRBV7-8|TRBJ2-7
TGTGCCAGCAGCAGCTCCGATAGCTCCTACGAGCAGTACTTC
CASSSSDSSYEQYF
>.|.|TRBV5-6|TRBJ2-7
TGTGCCAGCAGCTTGGAACAGGGGGGGGAGTCGCAGTACTTC
CASSLEQGGESQYF
>TRBD2|.|TRBV6-5|TRBJ2-4
TGTGCCAGCAGTTTCCGGACTAGCGGGAGTGGAGGCAGTCAGTACTTC
CASSFRTSGSGGSQYF
>.|once|TRBV5-5|TRBJ1-4
TGTGCCAGCAGCTTTCTATCTTTCCCTAATGAAAAACTGTTTTTT
CASSFLSFPNEKLFF
>.|medium-sized|TRBV6-5|TRBJ1-1
TGTGCCAGCACCTACCGGGAGAACACTGAAGCTTTCTTT
CASTYRENTEAFF
>.|.|TRBV7-9|TRBJ2-7
TGTGCCAGCAGCTTCTCCAGCTACTACTACGAGCAGTACTTC
CASSFSSYYYEQYF
>.|.|TRBV7-9|TRBJ2-7
TGTTCCAGCAGCCGCCAGACCTCAGGGGACTACGAGCAGTACTTC
CSSSRQTSGDYEQYF
>.|.|TRBV19|TRBJ2-2
TGTGCCAGTAGAACCGACAGAGAAGCGAACACCGGGGAGCTGTTTTTT
CASRTDREANTGELFF
>.|.|TRBV30|TRBJ1-3
TGTGCCTGGAACGGTGGCTCTGGAAACACCATATATTTT
CAWNGGSGNTIYF
>.|.|TRBV28|TRBJ1-4
TGTGCCAGCAGTCCTTCTTCCGGAGTGACTAATGAAAAACTGTTTTTT
CASSPSSGVTNEKLFF
>TRBD2|once|TRBV30|TRBJ2-5
TGTGCCTGGTCGACTAGCGGGAGTGGAGAGCAGTACTTC
CAWSTSGSGEQYF
>TRBD2|.|TRBV5-1|TRBJ2-7
TGCGCCAGCAGCTTTCCATTAGCGGGCTTTCCCTACGAGCAGTACTTC
CASSFPLAGFPYEQYF
>.|.|TRBV9|TRBJ2-3
TGTGCCAGCAGCGTAGCTACAGGAGGGGCGCGCACAGATACGCAGTATTTT
CASSVATGGARTDTQYF
>.|.|TRBV18|TRBJ2-2
TGTGCCAGCTCACCGAACCTACAGGGTTCCGGGGAGCTGTTTTTT
CASSPNLQGSGELFF
>TRBD1|.|TRBV30|TRBJ1-1
TGTGCCTGGAGGGGGGACAGGGGGCTGAACACTGAAGCTTTCTTT
CAWRGDRGLNTEAFF
>.|few|TRBV19|TRBJ2-2
TGTGCCAGTGAGGTGAACAGGCCACACACCGGGGAGCTGTTTTTT
CASEVNRPHTGELFF
>TRBD1|.|TRBV9|TRBJ2-5
TGTGCCAGCAGCGGGGGACAGGGTGGGGGAGAGACCCAGTACTTC
CASSGGQGGGETQYF
>.|.|TRBV19|TRBJ1-1
TGTGCCAGTAGTTTCGTGTCGGGAACCACTGAAGCTTTCTTT
CASSFVSGTTEAFF
>.|.|TRBV5-1|TRBJ2-1
TGCGCCAGCAGCTCCTCTTCATTGACAGGACTCACCAATGAGCAGTTCTTC
CASSSSSLTGLTNEQFF
>TRBD1|.|TRBV5-1|TRBJ2-7
TGCGCCAGCAGCAAAGAGACAGGGGCCTACGAGCAGTACTTC
CASSKETGAYEQYF
>.|.|TRBV6-5|TRBJ2-1
TGTGCCAGCAGACAGGACGGAACCTCCTACAATGAGCAGTTCTTC
CASRQDGTSYNEQFF
>.|few|TRBV28|TRBJ1-1
TGTGCCAGCAGCTCCCCCAGGGCCGGGAACACTGAAGCTTTCTTT
CASSSPRAGNTEAFF
>.|.|TRBV5-1|TRBJ2-2
TGCGCCAGTCAAGATCAGGGGCAGTTAAACACCGGGGAGCTGTTTTTT
CASQDQGQLNTGELFF